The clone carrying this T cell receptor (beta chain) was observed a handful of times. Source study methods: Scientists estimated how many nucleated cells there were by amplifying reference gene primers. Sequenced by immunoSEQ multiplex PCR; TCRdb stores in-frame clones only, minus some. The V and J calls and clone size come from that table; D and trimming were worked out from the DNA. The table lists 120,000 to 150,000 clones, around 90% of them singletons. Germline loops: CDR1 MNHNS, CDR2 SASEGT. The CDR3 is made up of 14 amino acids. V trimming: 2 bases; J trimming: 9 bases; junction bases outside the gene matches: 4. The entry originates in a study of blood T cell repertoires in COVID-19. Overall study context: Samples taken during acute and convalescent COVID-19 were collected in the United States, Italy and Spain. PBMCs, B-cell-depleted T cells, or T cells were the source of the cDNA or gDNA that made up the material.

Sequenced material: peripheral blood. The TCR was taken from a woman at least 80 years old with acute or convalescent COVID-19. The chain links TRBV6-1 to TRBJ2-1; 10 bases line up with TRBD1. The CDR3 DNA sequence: TGTGCCAGCAGTGAAAGACAGGGGGCCGGTGAGCAGTTCTTC. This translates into CASSERQGAGEQFF.